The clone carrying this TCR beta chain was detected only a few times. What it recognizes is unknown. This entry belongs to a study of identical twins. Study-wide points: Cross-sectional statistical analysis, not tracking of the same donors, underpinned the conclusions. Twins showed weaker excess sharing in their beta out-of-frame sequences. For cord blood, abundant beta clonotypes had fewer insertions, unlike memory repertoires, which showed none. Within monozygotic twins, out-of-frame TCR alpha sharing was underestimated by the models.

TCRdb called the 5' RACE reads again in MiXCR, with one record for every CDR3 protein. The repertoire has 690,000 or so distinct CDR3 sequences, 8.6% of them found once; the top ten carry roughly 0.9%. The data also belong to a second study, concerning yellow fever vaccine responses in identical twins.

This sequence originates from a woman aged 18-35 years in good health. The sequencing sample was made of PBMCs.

Here the CDR3 reads CASSLLLAGVAANVLTF. CDR3 coding DNA: TGTGCCAGCAGCCTACTTCTAGCGGGAGTGGCCGCCAACGTCCTGACTTTC. J is TRBJ2-6 and V is TRBV6-2 or TRBV6-3, with TRBD2 identical over 10 bases. Germline V gene data show CDR1 as MNHEY and CDR2 as SVGEGT. This CDR3 has 17 residues. Germline trimming cut 6 bases from V and 7 bases from J; bases unmatched to any gene: 12.